This is a list of T cell receptor beta chains from one sample in a study of T cell responses to AZD1222 COVID-19 vaccine. TCRdb's table, derived via immunoSEQ multiplex PCR, lists solely in-frame clones and lacks some. The sample yields fewer than 35,000 clones, approximately 89% seen once. This specimen consisted of peripheral blood, obtained on day 0 of AZD1222 vaccination. These receptor sequences come from an adult in good health. Each CDR3 is given with its conserved first and last residue. Fields, in order: J gene, D gene, clone size, V gene, CDR3 DNA, CDR3 protein. D genes are given only for firm matches. Clone size is given for some rows only: seen once, a few or many times, or a class if the clone is expanded.

TRBJ2-2 | NA | few | TRBV19 | TGTGCCAGTATCGCTTCACCGGGGGCTCCCGGGGAGCTGTTTTTT | CASIASPGAPGELFF
TRBJ2-7 | TRBD1 | NA | TRBV6-1 | TGTGCCAGCACCGGGGGGACAGGGGCCTACGAGCAGTACTTC | CASTGGTGAYEQYF
TRBJ1-5 | NA | NA | TRBV21-1 | TGTGCCAGCAGCAAGGGACAGGGTCAGCCCCAGCATTTT | CASSKGQGQPQHF
TRBJ2-1 | NA | NA | TRBV7-9 | TGTGCCAGCAGCTTAATGGTCCAGGGTGGTGAGCAGTTCTTC | CASSLMVQGGEQFF
TRBJ2-7 | NA | NA | TRBV7-2 | TGTGCCAGCAGCCCGCAGGGGGGGGGCTACGAGCAGTACTTC | CASSPQGGGYEQYF
TRBJ1-3 | TRBD1 | NA | TRBV19 | TGTGCCAGTATCCTGGGGACAGGGCTGGATGGAAACACCATATATTTT | CASILGTGLDGNTIYF
TRBJ1-2 | NA | NA | TRBV6-5 | TGTGCCAGTTCCTTCGGAGGCTATGGCTACACCTTC | CASSFGGYGYTF
TRBJ2-5 | NA | NA | TRBV7-7 | TGTGCCAGCAGCTTAGGTGCGGGGTTCCAAGAGACCCAGTACTTC | CASSLGAGFQETQYF
TRBJ2-2 | NA | NA | TRBV15 | TGTGCCACCAGCAGATTCCGTATGGGCGGGCGGAACACCGGGGAGCTGTTTTTT | CATSRFRMGGRNTGELFF
TRBJ1-5 | NA | NA | TRBV6-5 | TGTGCCAGCTCCCCGGATTTCAATCAGCCCCAGCATTTT | CASSPDFNQPQHF
TRBJ2-7 | NA | NA | TRBV4-3 | TGCGCCAGCAGCCAACGGACGGGGAGGGAGCAGTACTTC | CASSQRTGREQYF
TRBJ2-7 | NA | NA | TRBV15 | TGTGCCACCAGCAGGGACTTTCTGGAGCAGTACTTC | CATSRDFLEQYF
TRBJ2-3 | NA | NA | TRBV7-2 | TGTGCCAGCAGCTTAGTGTCAGGGGGGGGGCCTCCAGATACGCAGTATTTT | CASSLVSGGGPPDTQYF
TRBJ2-7 | NA | NA | TRBV20-1 | TGCAGTGCTAGTTCGTCAGTCTCCTACGAGCAGTACTTC | CSASSSVSYEQYF
TRBJ1-3 | NA | NA | TRBV6-6 | TGTGCCAGCAGCTCGACTTTGAACTCTGGAAACACCATATATTTT | CASSSTLNSGNTIYF
TRBJ1-4 | NA | NA | TRBV30 | TGTGCCTGGAGTGTAGGTCAGACCTCAGAAAAACTGTTTTTT | CAWSVGQTSEKLFF
TRBJ2-1 | NA | NA | TRBV3-1/TRBV3-2 | TGTGCCAGCAGCCAAGATAGGGCGCCCCAGTTCTTC | CASSQDRAPQFF
TRBJ2-3 | NA | NA | TRBV19 | TGTGCCAGTAGTATAAGGGGGGGGGCAGTCACAGATACGCAGTATTTT | CASSIRGGAVTDTQYF
TRBJ2-1 | TRBD2 | NA | TRBV20-1 | TGCAGTGCTAGTCCCGTGAGCGGGAGGATCTTC | CSASPVSGRIF
TRBJ2-7 | NA | NA | TRBV5-8 | TGTGCCAGCAGCCCCGAGGAGTCTTATTACGAGCAGTACTTC | CASSPEESYYEQYF
TRBJ2-1 | NA | NA | TRBV7-2 | TGTGCCAGCAGCTTTTGGGGGGATGAGCAGTTCTTC | CASSFWGDEQFF
TRBJ1-3 | NA | NA | TRBV5-1 | TGCGCCAGCAGCTTGGAGGGGAACAGTGGAAACACCATATATTTT | CASSLEGNSGNTIYF
TRBJ1-1 | TRBD1 | once | TRBV9 | TGTGCCAGCAGCGTCGGGACAGGGAACCCTGAAGCTTTCTTT | CASSVGTGNPEAFF
TRBJ2-5 | TRBD2 | NA | TRBV29-1 | TGCAGCGTTGAGAGGCCTAGCGGGGGCGGGGAGACCCAGTACTTC | CSVERPSGGGETQYF
TRBJ1-1 | NA | NA | TRBV14 | TGTGCCAGCAGCCAGGGGGGAACGAGCGCGACTTTCTTT | CASSQGGTSATFF
TRBJ2-5 | TRBD1 | NA | TRBV30 | TGTGCCTGGAGTGGACAGGGGCTCGGGGAGACCCAGTACTTC | CAWSGQGLGETQYF
TRBJ1-2 | NA | NA | TRBV30 | TGTGCCTGGAGTGTGGGGGGCAACCCGGGACGGTACACCTTC | CAWSVGGNPGRYTF
TRBJ1-3 | NA | once | TRBV5-1 | TGCGCCAGCAGCTTTTGGGGGAAAGGGGCTGGAAACACCATATATTTT | CASSFWGKGAGNTIYF
TRBJ1-3 | NA | NA | TRBV18 | TGTGCCAGCTCACCAGGGGTCGGAAACACCATATATTTT | CASSPGVGNTIYF
TRBJ2-1 | TRBD2 | NA | TRBV5-8 | TGTGCCAGCAGCCGTAGCGGGGGGGGATACAATGAGCAGTTCTTC | CASSRSGGGYNEQFF
TRBJ2-7 | NA | NA | TRBV18 | TGTGCCAGCTCACCACAGGGCAGGGGTATCTACGAGCAGTACTTC | CASSPQGRGIYEQYF
TRBJ1-3 | NA | NA | TRBV3-1/TRBV3-2 | TGTGCCAGCAGCCAAGAGGTTACGGGAGGAAACACCATATATTTT | CASSQEVTGGNTIYF
TRBJ1-4 | NA | NA | TRBV19 | TGTGCCAGTAGCTTTTCAGGACCGGCAGATACCCGAAAACTGTTTTTT | CASSFSGPADTRKLFF
TRBJ1-1 | TRBD1 | NA | TRBV7-6 | TGTGCCAGCAGCTTAGCGCCTGGACAGGGAAGATTTGTGAACACTGAAGCTTTCTTT | CASSLAPGQGRFVNTEAFF
TRBJ2-2 | TRBD2 | NA | TRBV5-1 | TGCGCCAGCAGCTTAGGAATAGCGGGCTTTAACACCGGGGAGCTGTTTTTT | CASSLGIAGFNTGELFF
TRBJ1-1 | NA | NA | TRBV13 | TGTGCCAGCAGCTTAGGCCCTGCGGGCATGAACACTGAAGCTTTCTTT | CASSLGPAGMNTEAFF
TRBJ1-6 | NA | NA | TRBV6-5 | TGTGCCAGCAGTTACGAGAATTCACCCCTCCACTTT | CASSYENSPLHF
TRBJ1-2 | NA | NA | TRBV6-1 | TGTGCCAGCAGTGAAGGGGGGACTGCTATCTATGGCTACACCTTC | CASSEGGTAIYGYTF
TRBJ1-1 | NA | once | TRBV19 | TGTGCCAGTAGCCACCGGGGAGCTTCCACTGAAGCTTTCTTT | CASSHRGASTEAFF
TRBJ2-1 | NA | NA | TRBV5-1 | TGCGCCAGCAGCTTGGTCAGCGGGTCCGGGAATGAGCAGTTCTTC | CASSLVSGSGNEQFF
TRBJ1-1 | NA | NA | TRBV7-2 | TGTGCCAGCAGCTTAGTTCCTCGGGGGGTTGGAACTGAAGCTTTCTTT | CASSLVPRGVGTEAFF
TRBJ2-5 | TRBD2 | NA | TRBV11-3 | TGTGCCAGCAGCTTCGGGGGGGTGCTTGAGACCCAGTACTTC | CASSFGGVLETQYF
TRBJ2-7 | TRBD1 | NA | TRBV5-1 | TGCGCCAGCAGCGAAACAGGGGAATCCTACGAGCAGTACTTC | CASSETGESYEQYF
TRBJ1-4 | NA | NA | TRBV29-1 | TGCAGCGTCACGATGGGGGGCTCAGCTAATGAAAAACTGTTTTTT | CSVTMGGSANEKLFF
TRBJ2-5 | TRBD2 | few | TRBV4-2 | TGTGCCAGCAGCCAAGGGACTAGCGGGAGAGAGACCCAGTACTTC | CASSQGTSGRETQYF
TRBJ1-2 | NA | NA | TRBV4-3 | TGCGCCAGCAGCCAAGATCGGAAAGGAACGATTCAGGTCAACTATGGCTACACCTTC | CASSQDRKGTIQVNYGYTF
TRBJ2-3 | NA | once | TRBV5-1 | TGCGCCAGCAGCCTCGAGGGCACAGATACGCAGTATTTT | CASSLEGTDTQYF
TRBJ2-7 | TRBD1 | NA | TRBV4-2 | TGTGCCAGCAGCCCCGGGACAGGGGGCTACGAGCAGTACTTC | CASSPGTGGYEQYF
TRBJ2-7 | NA | NA | TRBV4-2 | TGTGCCAGCAGCCAAGACAGGCCGAGGGAATTCTCCTACGAGCAGTACTTC | CASSQDRPREFSYEQYF
TRBJ2-2 | NA | NA | TRBV18 | TGTGCCAGCTCACCGAGAGAGAACACCGGGGAGCTGTTTTTT | CASSPRENTGELFF
TRBJ2-1 | NA | NA | TRBV4-1 | TGCGCCAGCAGCCAAGAACGGGCCCCCAGTGAGCAGTTCTTC | CASSQERAPSEQFF
TRBJ1-1 | TRBD1 | NA | TRBV19 | TGTGCCAGTAGTGGACAGGGGGGAAGCACTGAAGCTTTCTTT | CASSGQGGSTEAFF
TRBJ1-2 | NA | NA | TRBV19 | TGTGCCAGTAGTATAGGTCGACTTCGGGGTGGCTACACCTTC | CASSIGRLRGGYTF
TRBJ2-1 | TRBD2 | NA | TRBV7-2 | TGTGCCAGCAGCTTACCTGGACTAGCGGGGGGCGGGCAGTTCTTC | CASSLPGLAGGGQFF
TRBJ1-6 | NA | NA | TRBV19 | TGTGCCAGTAGTTTCCGGGGGATTTCACCCCTCCACTTT | CASSFRGISPLHF
TRBJ2-1 | NA | NA | TRBV4-2 | TGTGCCAGCAGCCCTTTGTCCGGGACCGAGCAGTTCTTC | CASSPLSGTEQFF
TRBJ2-7 | TRBD2 | NA | TRBV7-2 | TGTGCCAGCAGTTCTTACGCCCCCCGGGGGGCCTACGAGCAGTACTTC | CASSSYAPRGAYEQYF
TRBJ1-1 | NA | once | TRBV28 | TGTGCCAGCAGCCCCTCAACTGAAGCTTTCTTT | CASSPSTEAFF
TRBJ1-1 | NA | NA | TRBV19 | TGTGCCAGTATCTCAATTTACACTGAAGCTTTCTTT | CASISIYTEAFF